This T cell receptor (beta chain) originates from a study of blood T cell repertoires in COVID-19. Profiled with immunoSEQ multiplex PCR; TCRdb holds only in-frame clones, not every one. The top ten hold 4% to 5.5% of the sample, which has around 77,000 clones, around 85% seen once. V was clipped by 6 bases and J by 8 bases, with 7 bases between them. CDR3 size: 11 residues. The TCR originated in a man older than 75 with acute or convalescent COVID-19. The V gene is TRBV12-3 or TRBV12-4, the J gene TRBJ2-2; D is unresolved. The sequenced sample was peripheral blood. CDR3 sequence reads: CASRTLGELFF. For the CDR3, the DNA is TGTGCCAGCAGGACTCTTGGGGAGCTGTTTTTT.